Described below is a single T cell receptor (beta chain) sequence and its context. Method: immunoSEQ multiplex PCR; TCRdb's copy keeps in-frame clones and lacks some. Among 73,000 or so clones, 90% to 95% were seen once, and the ten largest hold 0.44%. This entry belongs to a study of OX40 agonist ivuxolimab in advanced cancers. Exclusion applied to patients with autoimmune disease history or systemic immunosuppression. The germline CDR1 and CDR2 sequences are KGHSH and LQKENI. J gave up 2 bases and V 2 bases, and 7 bases lay outside the gene matches. The CDR3 sequence is 16 residues long. The material sequenced was CD4+ or CD8+ T cells sorted from blood, taken in a trial of the OX40 agonist ivuxolimab. The TCR originated in an adult with an advanced solid tumor such as melanoma, head and neck, liver or kidney cancer. This rearrangement joins TRBV18 to TRBJ1-1; 8 positions match TRBD1. The CDR3 here is CASSPFTGGTNTEAFF. In DNA form, the CDR3 reads TGTGCCAGCTCACCATTCACAGGGGGGACTAACACTGAAGCTTTCTTT.